Listed below are T cell receptor beta chains from one sample, sequenced in a study of T cell changes during pregnancy in multiple sclerosis. The data were produced by immunoSEQ multiplex PCR, yet TCRdb's version contains in-frame clones alone and is incomplete. The data show around 80,000 clones, 92% seen once. Sequences were derived from peripheral blood, sampled before pregnancy. These receptors all come from a female donor with multiple sclerosis, enrolled in a pregnancy study. Both conserved end residues are part of each CDR3. The listing skips clone size in some rows; elsewhere it reads once, few, many or a size class.

NA	TRBV6-5	TRBJ1-2	CASSYDDRGQDGYTF
NA	TRBV2	TRBJ2-1	CASTRDRDLRFF
NA	TRBV5-1	TRBJ2-7	CASSSLGTSASYEQYF
once	TRBV2	TRBJ1-5	CASRRTGVKNQPQHF
NA	TRBV27	TRBJ2-3	CASGPLAGASTDTQYF
NA	TRBV4-2	TRBJ2-3	CASSQELAGGTDTQYF
NA	TRBV27	TRBJ2-1	CASTRTSGSIYEQFF
NA	TRBV2	TRBJ1-5	CASRGPGGQGGNQPQHF
once	TRBV6-1	TRBJ2-4	CASKGTPAKNIQYF
NA	TRBV5-1	TRBJ2-3	CASSLAGGADTQYF
once	TRBV6-5	TRBJ2-3	CASSLLGVEWYF
NA	TRBV5-6	TRBJ2-1	CASSLGNHLTYNEQFF
NA	TRBV29-1	TRBJ2-5	CSVGGGQETQYF
NA	TRBV6-5	TRBJ2-5	CASSYSGAETQYF
NA	TRBV7-8	TRBJ2-7	CASSSGTYEQYF
NA	TRBV28	TRBJ1-2	CASSIATRWGYTF
once	TRBV15	TRBJ2-5	CATSPVQEGGETQYF